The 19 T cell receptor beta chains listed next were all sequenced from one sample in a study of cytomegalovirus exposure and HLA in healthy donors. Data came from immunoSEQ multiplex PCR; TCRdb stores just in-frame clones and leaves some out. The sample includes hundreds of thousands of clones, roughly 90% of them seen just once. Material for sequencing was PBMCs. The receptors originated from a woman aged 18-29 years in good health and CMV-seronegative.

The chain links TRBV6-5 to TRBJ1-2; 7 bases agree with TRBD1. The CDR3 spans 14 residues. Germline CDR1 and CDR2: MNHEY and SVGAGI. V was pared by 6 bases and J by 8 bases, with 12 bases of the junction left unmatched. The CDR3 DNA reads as TGTGCCAGCAGCTCACCTACAGGGGTAGGAGGCTACACCTTC. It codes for CASSSPTGVGGYTF.

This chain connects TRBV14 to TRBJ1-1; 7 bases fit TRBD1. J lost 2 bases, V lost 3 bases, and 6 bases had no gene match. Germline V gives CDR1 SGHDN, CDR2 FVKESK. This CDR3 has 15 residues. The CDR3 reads CASSQRGLGNTEAFF. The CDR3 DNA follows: TGTGCCAGCAGCCAGAGGGGGCTGGGAAACACTGAAGCTTTCTTT.

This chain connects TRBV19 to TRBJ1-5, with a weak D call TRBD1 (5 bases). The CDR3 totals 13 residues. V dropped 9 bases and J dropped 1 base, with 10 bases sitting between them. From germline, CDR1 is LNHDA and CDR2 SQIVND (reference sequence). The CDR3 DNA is TGTGCCAGCGGCGGGGGGAGCAATCAGCCCCAGCATTTT. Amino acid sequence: CASGGGSNQPQHF.

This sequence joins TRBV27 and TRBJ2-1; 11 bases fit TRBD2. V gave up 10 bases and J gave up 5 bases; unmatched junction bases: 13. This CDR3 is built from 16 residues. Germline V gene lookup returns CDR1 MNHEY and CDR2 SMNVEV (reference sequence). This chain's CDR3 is CATGTSGFPSHNEQFF. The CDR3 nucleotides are TGTGCCACCGGGACTAGCGGCTTTCCTTCCCACAATGAGCAGTTCTTC.

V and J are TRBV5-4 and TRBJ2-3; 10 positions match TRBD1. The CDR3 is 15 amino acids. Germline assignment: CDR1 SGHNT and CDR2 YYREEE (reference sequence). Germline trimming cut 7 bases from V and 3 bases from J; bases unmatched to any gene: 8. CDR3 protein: CASGDRGRGTDTQYF. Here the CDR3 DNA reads TGTGCCAGCGGAGACAGGGGGCGGGGGACAGATACGCAGTATTTT.

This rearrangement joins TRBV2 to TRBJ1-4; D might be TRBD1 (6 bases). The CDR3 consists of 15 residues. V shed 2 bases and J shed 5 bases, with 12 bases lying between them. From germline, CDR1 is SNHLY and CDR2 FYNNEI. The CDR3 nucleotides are TGTGCCAGCAGTGAAAGGGGGAAGGAGAATGAAAAACTGTTTTTT. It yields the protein CASSERGKENEKLFF.

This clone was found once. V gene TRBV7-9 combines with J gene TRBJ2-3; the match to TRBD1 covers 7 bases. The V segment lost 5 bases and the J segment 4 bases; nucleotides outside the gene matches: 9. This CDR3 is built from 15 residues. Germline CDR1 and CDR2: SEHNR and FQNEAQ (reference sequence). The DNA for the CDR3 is TGTGCCAGCAGCCCGGCCTGGCAGGGGGCAGATACGCAGTATTTT. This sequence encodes CASSPAWQGADTQYF. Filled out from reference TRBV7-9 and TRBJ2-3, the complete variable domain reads DTGVSQNPRHKITKRGQNVTFRCDPISEHNRLYWYRQTLGQGPEFLTYFQNEAQLEKSRLLSDRFSAERPKGSFSTLEIQRTEQGDSAMYLCASSPAWQGADTQYFGPGTRLTVL.

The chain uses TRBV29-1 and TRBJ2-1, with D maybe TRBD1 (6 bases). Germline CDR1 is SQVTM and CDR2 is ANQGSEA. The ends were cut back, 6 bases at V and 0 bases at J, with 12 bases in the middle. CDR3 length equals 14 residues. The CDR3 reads CSVSTGPSYNEQFF. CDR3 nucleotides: TGCAGCGTGTCAACAGGGCCCTCCTACAATGAGCAGTTCTTC.

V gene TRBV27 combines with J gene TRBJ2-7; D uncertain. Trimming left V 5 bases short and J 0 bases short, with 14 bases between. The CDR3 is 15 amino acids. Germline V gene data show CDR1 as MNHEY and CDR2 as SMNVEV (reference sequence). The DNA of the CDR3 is TGTGCCAGCAGTCCCTCCCCGACTGCCTCCTACGAGCAGTACTTC. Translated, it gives CASSPSPTASYEQYF.

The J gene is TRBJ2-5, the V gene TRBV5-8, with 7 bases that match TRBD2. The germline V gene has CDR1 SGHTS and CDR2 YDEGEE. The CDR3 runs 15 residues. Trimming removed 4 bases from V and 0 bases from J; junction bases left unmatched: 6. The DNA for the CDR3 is TGTGCCAGCAGCCCCCGGGGGGTTAACCAAGAGACCCAGTACTTC. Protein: CASSPRGVNQETQYF.

CDR3 loop: CASSPGTGATNTEAFF. The CDR3 DNA reads TGTGCCAGCAGCCCTGGGACAGGGGCTACGAACACTGAAGCTTTCTTT. J is TRBJ1-1 and V is TRBV9, with 10 nucleotides matching TRBD1. The CDR3 extends over 16 amino acids. CDR1 SGDLS and CDR2 YYNGEE come from the germline V gene. Trimming at V came to 4 bases and at J to 1 base, leaving 7 bases not matched to a gene.

The CDR3 sequence: CASSDSPTAGELFF. The CDR3 DNA follows: TGTGCCAGCAGTGACTCCCCGACAGCTGGGGAGCTGTTTTTT. V gene TRBV6-4 combines with J gene TRBJ2-2; possibly TRBD1 for D (5 bases). V was trimmed by 0 bases and J by 8 bases, leaving 10 bases between them. The CDR3 runs to 14 residues. Per germline, CDR1 MRHNA and CDR2 SNTAGT.

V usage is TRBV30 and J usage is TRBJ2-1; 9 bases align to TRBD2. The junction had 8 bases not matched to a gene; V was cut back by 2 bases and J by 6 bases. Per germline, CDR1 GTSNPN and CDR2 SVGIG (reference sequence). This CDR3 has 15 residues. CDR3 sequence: CAWSLFSGRVNEQFF. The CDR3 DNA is TGTGCCTGGAGTCTATTTAGCGGGAGAGTCAATGAGCAGTTCTTC.

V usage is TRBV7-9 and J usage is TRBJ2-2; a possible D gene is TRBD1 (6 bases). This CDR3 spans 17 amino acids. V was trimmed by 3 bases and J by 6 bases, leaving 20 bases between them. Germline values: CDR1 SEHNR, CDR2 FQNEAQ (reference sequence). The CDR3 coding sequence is TGTGCCAGCAGCTTCGCGGACAGCATGGTGTGGGCCGGGGAGCTGTTTTTT. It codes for CASSFADSMVWAGELFF.

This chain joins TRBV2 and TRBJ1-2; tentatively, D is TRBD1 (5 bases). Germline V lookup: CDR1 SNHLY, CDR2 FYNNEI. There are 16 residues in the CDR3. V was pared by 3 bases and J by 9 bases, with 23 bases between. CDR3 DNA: TGTGCCAGCAGTGATACGGGACGTAAACGGGAGCTAAGCTACACCTTC. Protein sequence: CASSDTGRKRELSYTF.

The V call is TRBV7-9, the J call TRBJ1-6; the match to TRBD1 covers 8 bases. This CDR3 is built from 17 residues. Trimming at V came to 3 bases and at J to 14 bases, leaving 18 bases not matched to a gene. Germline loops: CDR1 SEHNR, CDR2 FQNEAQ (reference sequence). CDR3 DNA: TGTGCCAGCAGCTTGACACCCGGGACAGGTCGACTAGGGGCCCTCCACTTT. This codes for CASSLTPGTGRLGALHF. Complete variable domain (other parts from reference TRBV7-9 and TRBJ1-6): DTGVSQNPRHKITKRGQNVTFRCDPISEHNRLYWYRQTLGQGPEFLTYFQNEAQLEKSRLLSDRFSAERPKGSFSTLEIQRTEQGDSAMYLCASSLTPGTGRLGALHFGNGTRLTVT.

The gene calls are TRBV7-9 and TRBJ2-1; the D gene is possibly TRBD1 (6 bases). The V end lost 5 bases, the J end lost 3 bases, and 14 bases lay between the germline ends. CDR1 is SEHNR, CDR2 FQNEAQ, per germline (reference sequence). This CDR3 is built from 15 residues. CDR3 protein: CASSPRVGGYNEQFF. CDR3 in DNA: TGTGCCAGCAGCCCGCGGGTAGGGGGCTACAATGAGCAGTTCTTC.

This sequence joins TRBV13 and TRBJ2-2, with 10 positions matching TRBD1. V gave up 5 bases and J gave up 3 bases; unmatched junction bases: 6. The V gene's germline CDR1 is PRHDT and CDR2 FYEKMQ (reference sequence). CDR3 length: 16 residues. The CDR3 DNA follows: TGTGCCAGCAGCCCCCGGGGACAGGGGTACACCGGGGAGCTGTTTTTT. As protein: CASSPRGQGYTGELFF.

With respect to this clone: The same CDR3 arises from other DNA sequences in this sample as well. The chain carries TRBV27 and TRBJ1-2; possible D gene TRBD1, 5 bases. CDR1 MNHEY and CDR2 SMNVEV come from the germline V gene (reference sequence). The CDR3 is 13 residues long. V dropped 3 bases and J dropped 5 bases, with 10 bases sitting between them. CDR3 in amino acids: CASSLSGNYGYTF. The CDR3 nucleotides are TGTGCCAGCAGTTTGTCAGGGAATTATGGCTACACCTTC.